Included here is one T cell receptor beta chain sequence, with context. Antigen specificity is unknown. The sample comes from a study of shared clonotypes between healthy human individuals. As for the study in general: Serving as donors were a couple of women and three men, whose ages spanned 18 to 49. General study results and limits: Specimens sampled were limited to blood, with tissue repertoires likely differing. The genetic and exposure-history diversity represented was limited by few donors.

In the original workflow: ImmunoSEQ output lacked quality scores and full-length reads, limiting matched filtering. Using immunoSEQ multiplex PCR, the repertoire was profiled, and TCRdb retains in-frame clones only, with some absent. V and J calls and clone size are given by that table; D and trimming were obtained from the DNA. The sample shows approximately 500,000 clones, around 73% of them seen only once. CDR3 size: 12 residues. The germline V and J ends were trimmed by 3 bases and 3 bases, with 6 bases remaining between them. Germline-derived CDR1 and CDR2 are SGHVS and FQNEAQ. V gene TRBV7-8 combines with J gene TRBJ2-7; D call uncertain. The clonotype was recovered from a middle-aged woman in good health. Some clones in this sample may be carry-over from other donors' samples. Specimen: PBMCs. The CDR3 is CASSFEIYEQYF. DNA of the CDR3: TGTGCCAGCAGCTTTGAAATCTACGAGCAGTACTTC. The variable domain in full, with the rest retrieved from reference TRBV7-8 and TRBJ2-7, is GAGVSQSPRYKVAKRGQDVALRCDPISGHVSLFWYQQALGQGPEFLTYFQNEAQLDKSGLPSDRFFAERPEGSVSTLKIQRTQQEDSAVYLCASSFEIYEQYFGPGTRLTVT.